One TCR beta chain is described in this entry. The data derive from a study of OX40 agonist ivuxolimab in advanced cancers. The overall study: The dose-escalation cohort was about 83% male, with a mean age of about 58 years, ranging about 23 to 90.

A history of autoimmune disease or systemic immunosuppression excluded patients. The V end lost 5 bases, the J end lost 3 bases, and 8 bases lay between the germline ends. CDR1 SEHNR and CDR2 FQNEAQ come from the germline V gene (reference sequence). CDR3 length equals 12 residues. Generated by immunoSEQ multiplex PCR, the TCRdb table keeps only in-frame clones and is missing some. Of 25,000 to 30,000 clones in the sample, 86% were seen once. The material sequenced was CD4+ or CD8+ T cells sorted from blood, taken in a trial of the OX40 agonist ivuxolimab. The receptor comes from an adult with an advanced solid tumor such as melanoma, head and neck, liver or kidney cancer. J is TRBJ2-7 and V is TRBV7-9, with D maybe TRBD2 (6 bases). This chain's CDR3 is CASSGRGYEQYF. In DNA, the CDR3 is TGTGCCAGCAGCGGGCGGGGCTACGAGCAGTACTTC.